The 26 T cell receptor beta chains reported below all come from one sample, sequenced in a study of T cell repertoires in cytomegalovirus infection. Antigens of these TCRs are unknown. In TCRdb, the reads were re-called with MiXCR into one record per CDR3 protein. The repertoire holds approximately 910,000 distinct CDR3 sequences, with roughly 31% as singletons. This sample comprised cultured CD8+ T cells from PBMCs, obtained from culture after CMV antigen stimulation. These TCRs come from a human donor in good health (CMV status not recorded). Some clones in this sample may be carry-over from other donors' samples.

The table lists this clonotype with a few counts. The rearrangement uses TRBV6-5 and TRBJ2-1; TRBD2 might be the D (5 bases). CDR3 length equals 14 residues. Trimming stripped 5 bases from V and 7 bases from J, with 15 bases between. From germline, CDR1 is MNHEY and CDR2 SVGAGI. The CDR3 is CASSPLGSGNEQFF. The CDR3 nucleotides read TGTGCCAGCAGTCCCCTGGGGAGCGGTAATGAGCAGTTCTTC.

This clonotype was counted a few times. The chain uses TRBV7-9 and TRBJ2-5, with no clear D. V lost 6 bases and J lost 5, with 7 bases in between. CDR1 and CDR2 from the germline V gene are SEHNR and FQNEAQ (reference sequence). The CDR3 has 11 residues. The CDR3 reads CASRGVETQYF. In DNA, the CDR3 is TGTGCCAGCAGAGGAGTGGAGACCCAGTACTTC.

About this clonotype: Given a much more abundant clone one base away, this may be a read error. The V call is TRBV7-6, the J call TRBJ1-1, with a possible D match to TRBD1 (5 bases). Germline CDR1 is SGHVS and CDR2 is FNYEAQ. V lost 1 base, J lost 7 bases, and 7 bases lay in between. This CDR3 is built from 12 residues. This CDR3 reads CASSLETVEAFF. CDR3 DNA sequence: TGTGCCAGCAGCTTAGAGACAGTTGAAGCTTTCTTT.

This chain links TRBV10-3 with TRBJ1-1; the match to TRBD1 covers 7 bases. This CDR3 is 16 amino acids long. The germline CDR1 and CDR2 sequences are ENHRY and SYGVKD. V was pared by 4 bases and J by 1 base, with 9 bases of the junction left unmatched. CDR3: CAISGPDRAPNTEAFF. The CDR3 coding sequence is TGTGCCATCAGTGGACCAGACAGGGCTCCGAACACTGAAGCTTTCTTT.

In DNA form, the CDR3 reads TGTGCCAGCAGACCAAGGGGGACTAATGAAAAACTGTTTTTT. Translating it yields CASRPRGTNEKLFF. The V and J genes are TRBV12-3 or TRBV12-4 and TRBJ1-4, with a weak D call TRBD1 (6 bases). The CDR3 length is 14 residues. Trimming pared 6 bases from V and 2 bases from J, leaving 10 bases between.

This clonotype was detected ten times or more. The CDR3 DNA sequence: TGTGCCAGCAGCTACACAGGGTACCAAGAGACCCAGTACTTC. Protein sequence: CASSYTGYQETQYF. The chain couples TRBV7-2 to TRBJ2-5; maybe TRBD1 (6 bases). The germline V and J ends were trimmed by 4 bases and 0 bases, with 9 bases remaining between them. CDR3 length: 14 amino acids. In germline, CDR1 is SGHTA, CDR2 FQGNSA.

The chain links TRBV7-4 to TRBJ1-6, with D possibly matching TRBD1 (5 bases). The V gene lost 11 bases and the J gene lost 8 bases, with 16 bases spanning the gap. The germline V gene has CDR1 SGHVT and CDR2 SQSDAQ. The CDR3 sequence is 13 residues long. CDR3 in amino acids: CAVEAGIDSPLHF. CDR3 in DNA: TGTGCCGTTGAAGCAGGGATCGATTCACCCCTCCACTTT.

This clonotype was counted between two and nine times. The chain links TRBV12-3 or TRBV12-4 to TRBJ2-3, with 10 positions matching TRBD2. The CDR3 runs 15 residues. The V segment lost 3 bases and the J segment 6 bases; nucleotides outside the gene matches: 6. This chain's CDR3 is CASSFSAGGGDTQYF. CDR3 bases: TGTGCCAGCAGTTTCTCAGCGGGGGGGGGCGATACGCAGTATTTT.

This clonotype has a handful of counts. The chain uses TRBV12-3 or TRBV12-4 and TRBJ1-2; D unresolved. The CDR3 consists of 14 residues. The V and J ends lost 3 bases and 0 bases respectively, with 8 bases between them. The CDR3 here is CASSFGPTNYGYTF. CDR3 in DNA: TGTGCCAGCAGTTTCGGGCCTACTAACTATGGCTACACCTTC.

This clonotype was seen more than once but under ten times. CDR3 residues: CASAREQFNYGYTF. DNA of the CDR3: TGTGCCAGCGCCCGGGAACAGTTTAACTATGGCTACACCTTC. The rearrangement joins TRBV27 to TRBJ1-2, with D unresolved. Germline values: CDR1 MNHEY, CDR2 SMNVEV (reference sequence). V lost 8 bases, J lost 1 base, and 14 bases lay in between. The CDR3 spans 14 residues.

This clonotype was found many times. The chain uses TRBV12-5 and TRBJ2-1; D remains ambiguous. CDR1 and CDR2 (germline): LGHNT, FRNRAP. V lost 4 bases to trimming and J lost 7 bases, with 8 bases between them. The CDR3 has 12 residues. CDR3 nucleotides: TGTGCTAGTGGTTACGGGCCAAATGAGCAGTTCTTC. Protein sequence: CASGYGPNEQFF.

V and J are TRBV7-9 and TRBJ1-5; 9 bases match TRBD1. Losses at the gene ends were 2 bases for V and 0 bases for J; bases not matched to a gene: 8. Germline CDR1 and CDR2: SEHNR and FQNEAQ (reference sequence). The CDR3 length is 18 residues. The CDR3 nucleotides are TGTGCCAGCAGCTTAACAGGGGGCGATCCTTATAGCAATCAGCCCCAGCATTTT. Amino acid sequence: CASSLTGGDPYSNQPQHF.

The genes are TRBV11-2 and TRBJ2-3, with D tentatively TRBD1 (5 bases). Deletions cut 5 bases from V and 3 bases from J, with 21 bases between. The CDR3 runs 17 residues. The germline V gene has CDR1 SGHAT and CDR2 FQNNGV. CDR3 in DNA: TGTGCCAGCAGCGCCTCACTCCAGGGATTTGAAACAGATACGCAGTATTTT. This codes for CASSASLQGFETDTQYF.

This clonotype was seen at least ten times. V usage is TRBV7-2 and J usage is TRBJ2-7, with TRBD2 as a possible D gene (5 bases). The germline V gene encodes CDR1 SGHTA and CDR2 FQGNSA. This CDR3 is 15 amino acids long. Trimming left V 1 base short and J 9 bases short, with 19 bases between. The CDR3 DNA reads TGTGCCAGCAGCTTAGAGCGGACTTCTCTACGAGGGCAGTACTTC. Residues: CASSLERTSLRGQYF.

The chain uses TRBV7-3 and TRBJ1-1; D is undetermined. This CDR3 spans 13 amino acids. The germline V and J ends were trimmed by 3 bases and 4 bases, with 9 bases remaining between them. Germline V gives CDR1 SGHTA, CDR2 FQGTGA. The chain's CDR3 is CASSFGLATEAFF. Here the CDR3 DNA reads TGTGCCAGCAGCTTCGGATTGGCCACTGAAGCTTTCTTT.

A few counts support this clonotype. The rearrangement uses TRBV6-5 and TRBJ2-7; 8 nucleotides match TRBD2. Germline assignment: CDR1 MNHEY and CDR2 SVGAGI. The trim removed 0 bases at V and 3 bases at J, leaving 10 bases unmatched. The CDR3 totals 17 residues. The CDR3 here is CASSYSVPGGFNYEQYF. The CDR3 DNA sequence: TGTGCCAGCAGTTACTCGGTGCCGGGGGGGTTTAACTACGAGCAGTACTTC.

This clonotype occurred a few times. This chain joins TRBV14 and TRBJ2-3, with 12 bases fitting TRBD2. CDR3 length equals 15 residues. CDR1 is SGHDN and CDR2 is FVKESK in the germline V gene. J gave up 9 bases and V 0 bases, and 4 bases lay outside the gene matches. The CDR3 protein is CASSQDLAGGLTQYF. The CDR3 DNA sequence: TGTGCCAGCAGCCAAGACCTAGCGGGGGGGTTGACGCAGTATTTT.

Written as DNA, the CDR3 is TGTGCCACCTCGGTAGGGACAGGCCCTAACTATGGCTACACCTTC. This encodes CATSVGTGPNYGYTF. The chain uses TRBV27 and TRBJ1-2; 8 nucleotides agree with TRBD1. Germline CDR1 MNHEY, CDR2 SMNVEV (reference sequence). This CDR3 is 15 amino acids long. V lost 10 bases, J lost 0 bases, and 10 bases stayed unmatched.

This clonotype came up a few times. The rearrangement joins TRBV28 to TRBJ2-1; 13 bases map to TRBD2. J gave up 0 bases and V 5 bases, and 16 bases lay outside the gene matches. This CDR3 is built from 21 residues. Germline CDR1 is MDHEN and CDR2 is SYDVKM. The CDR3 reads CASSLDQLTSGGLSSYNEQFF. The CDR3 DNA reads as TGTGCCAGCAGTCTTGACCAACTGACTAGCGGGGGGCTAAGCTCCTACAATGAGCAGTTCTTC.

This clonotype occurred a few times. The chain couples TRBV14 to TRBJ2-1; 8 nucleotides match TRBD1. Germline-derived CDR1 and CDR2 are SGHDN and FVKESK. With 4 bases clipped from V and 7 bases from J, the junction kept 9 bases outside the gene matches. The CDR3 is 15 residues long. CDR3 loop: CASSPLGQGANEQFF. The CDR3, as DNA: TGTGCCAGCAGCCCTCTCGGACAGGGCGCGAATGAGCAGTTCTTC.

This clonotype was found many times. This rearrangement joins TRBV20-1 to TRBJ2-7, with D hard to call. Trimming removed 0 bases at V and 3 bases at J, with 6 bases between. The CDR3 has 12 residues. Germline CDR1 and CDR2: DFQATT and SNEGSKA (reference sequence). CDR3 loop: CSARDGDYEQYV. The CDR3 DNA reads TGCAGTGCTAGAGATGGAGACTACGAGCAGTACGTC.

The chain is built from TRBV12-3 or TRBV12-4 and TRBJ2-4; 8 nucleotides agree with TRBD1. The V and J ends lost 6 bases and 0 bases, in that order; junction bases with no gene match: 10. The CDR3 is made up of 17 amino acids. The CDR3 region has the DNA TGTGCCAGCAGCACACAGGGGGACCCTTTAGCCAAAAACATTCAGTACTTC. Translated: CASSTQGDPLAKNIQYF.

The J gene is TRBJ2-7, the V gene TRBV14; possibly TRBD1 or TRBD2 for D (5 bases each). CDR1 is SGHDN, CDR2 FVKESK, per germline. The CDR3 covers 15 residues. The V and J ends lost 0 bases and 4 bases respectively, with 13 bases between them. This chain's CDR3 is CASSQEPGRGYEQYF. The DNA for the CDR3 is TGTGCCAGCAGCCAAGAACCGGGAAGGGGATACGAGCAGTACTTC.

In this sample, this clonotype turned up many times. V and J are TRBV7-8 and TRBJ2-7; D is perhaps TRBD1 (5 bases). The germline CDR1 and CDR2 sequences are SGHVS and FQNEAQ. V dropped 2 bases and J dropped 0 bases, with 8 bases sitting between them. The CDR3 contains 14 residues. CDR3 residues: CASSLTGGSYEQYF. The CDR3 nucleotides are TGTGCCAGCAGCTTAACAGGCGGCTCCTACGAGCAGTACTTC.

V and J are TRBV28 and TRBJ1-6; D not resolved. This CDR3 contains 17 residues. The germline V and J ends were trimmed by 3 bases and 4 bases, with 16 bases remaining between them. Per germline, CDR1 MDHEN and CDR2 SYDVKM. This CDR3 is CASSFGRKMAYNSPLHF. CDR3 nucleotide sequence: TGTGCCAGCAGTTTTGGTCGGAAAATGGCTTATAATTCACCCCTCCACTTT.

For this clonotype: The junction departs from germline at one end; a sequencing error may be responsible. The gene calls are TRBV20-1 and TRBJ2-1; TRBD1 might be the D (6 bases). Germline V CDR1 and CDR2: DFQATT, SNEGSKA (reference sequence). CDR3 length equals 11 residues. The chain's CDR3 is CSASRDNEQFF. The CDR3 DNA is TGCAGTGCTAGTAGGGACAATGAGCAGTTTTTC.